This paragraph covers one T cell receptor (beta chain) sequence. Its cognate antigen has yet to be identified. Base qualities are missing; no much larger clone stands one base away. The data originate from a study of cytomegalovirus exposure and HLA in healthy donors (dated by TCRdb to 2016 to 2017). For context, the study as a whole: In an earlier analysis of 550 to 750 of the donors, around 290 Gb of sequence data and 90 million to 130 million unique TCR beta sequences from about 179 million T cells were reported. Every discovery cohort repertoire had been produced on one sequencing platform. Donor age, sex, ethnicity and CMV serostatus were compiled together with the repertoire data. The study used immunosequencing to profile the T cell repertoires of approximately 630 subjects and linked those repertoires to cytomegalovirus serostatus. In a later genetic analysis, genome-wide SNP genotypes for about 55% of the roughly 700 donors were used, and that subset was treated as a discovery cohort. The aim of the study was to test whether cataloging public T cell receptors could identify signatures of past pathogen exposure. Typing coverage varied by locus: 629-630 donors for A, B, C, DRB1 and DQB1; some 520 for DQA1; approximately 610 for DPA1; roughly 470 for DPB1. An earlier analysis of more than 450 of the donors used high-throughput TCR beta sequencing to judge whether each TCR beta V gene segment behaved as functional or pseudogenic. Five DR-DQ haplotypes were treated as single units for association and clustering because of strong linkage in the cohort. Around 320 gigabases of sequencing data and roughly 90 million unique TCR sequences were included in an early release covering about 600 HLA-typed donors. In the later analysis, no new phenotypic data were used to find candidate immune exposures; instead, reliance was placed on TCR beta sequences and their occurrence across donors. Among around 400 genotyped donors of the cohort, an average of about 220,000 unique TCR beta nucleotide sequences was sequenced per donor, of which roughly 17% were non-productive. To study patterns of TCR occurrence, a later analysis re-analyzed previously published TCR beta repertoires from 650 to 750 donors and added high-resolution HLA genotyping. To predict cytomegalovirus infection status, the study combined high-throughput TCR immunosequencing, statistical association of individual TCRs with disease status, and machine learning. HLA typing included class I and class II loci at four-digit resolution. Besides the first cohort of 500 to 700 subjects, a separate validation cohort made up of around 120 different subjects was used. The genetic ancestry cluster associated with self-reported Caucasian donors included 65% to 90% of the roughly 380 genotyped donors.

In total, 600 or so healthy bone marrow donors made up the cohort. At the time of sampling, every cohort member was nominally healthy, though immune exposures that went unrecorded were likely present. The donor was CMV seropositive and belonged to the group of 250 to 300 seropositive cohort members. Each donor provided a peripheral blood sample, and peripheral blood mononuclear cells were used for TCR beta sequencing. The Qiagen DNeasy Blood Extraction Kit was used to extract genomic DNA from the blood cell samples. The study at large found these results: For the cohort, immune exposure information was limited to CMV serostatus. Presence/absence analyses assumed roughly uniform sequencing depth across donors, an assumption that may not hold. Most CMV-associated TCR beta chains appeared to be HLA-restricted in a later analysis, and the HLA associations seemed to be driven largely by CMV exposure. In vitro tests confirmed that three of the cytomegalovirus-associated TCR beta chains recognize cytomegalovirus antigens. Correlated functional status among segregating V segments might reflect linkage disequilibrium, but an unknown experimental factor could not be ruled out. The earlier analysis of 587 of the donors excluded fewer than 20 rarely observed V segments, including chromosome 9 orphons, because counts were too low. V-gene and J-gene trimming of TCR beta chains was associated with a missense DCLRE1C variant in a later genetic analysis, and the association was replicated in an independent cohort. Compared with equally common non-associated chains, HLA-associated TCR beta chains in a later analysis were more clonally expanded and had lower generation probabilities. A later analysis associated about 17,000 TCR beta sequences with specific HLA alleles at a false discovery rate of 0.05. According to the authors, the approach could potentially be generalized to other disease states and immunological phenotypes. The study listed 164 TCR beta chains as associated with cytomegalovirus. A later genetic analysis reported fewer N-insertions in productive TCRs among donors in an Asian-associated ancestry cluster than the roughly 720-donor mean. The classifier was reported to diagnose cytomegalovirus status with high specificity and sensitivity in both the original and validation cohorts. While some public TCRs were present in many individuals, most TCR sequences turned up only very rarely across donors. A further reported finding was that TCR beta sequences accurately predicted the HLA-A and HLA-B alleles for most subjects in the first cohort. Some IMGT-functional V segments, including TRBV6-2 and TRBV6-3, could not be told apart with the 87-base-pair reads, so those segments were excluded. When HLA alleles, especially DR and DQ, strongly co-occurred, TCR associations were difficult to assign to individual alleles. Because HLA typing was unavailable for some donors at each locus, only the typed subset was used in association tests. In this cohort, only TCR beta chains were sequenced, and detectable features were limited by the absence of alpha or paired-chain data. A cluster of highly shared sequence variants was judged likely to be a technical artifact of the sequencing pipeline. According to a later analysis, TCR association rates differed among HLA loci, with DRB1 alleles showing the most associated TCRs and HLA-C alleles showing the fewest. In an earlier analysis of under 600 of the donors, most TCR beta V segments were observed in productive rearrangements about 90% or about 30% of the time, broadly matching IMGT annotations. A later analysis reported that several top co-occurrence clusters appeared linked to parvovirus B19, influenza, CMV and Epstein-Barr virus.

The CDR3 spans 15 residues, from the cysteine through the phenylalanine. The DNA shown is the 45-base CDR3, in frame from base 1. Based on the germline V gene, the CDR1 and CDR2 sequences are MDHEN and SYDVKM. Trimming removed 2 bases from V and 3 bases from J; the gene matches leave 4 bases unexplained. The library was built by means of the immunoSEQ multiplex PCR assay. For the multiplex PCR, a mixture combining 60 forward primers for TCR Vbeta segments and 13 reverse primers for TCR Jbeta segments was used. Amplification of the CDR3 region of rearranged TCR beta genes was performed with a multiplex PCR assay on genomic DNA. Amplified TCR beta libraries were sequenced as 87-base-pair reads on the Illumina HiSeq System. In the authors' own workflow: A later analysis tallied some 79 million unique TCR beta chains across the 610 or so repertoires, and about 12 million of those chains were shared by two or more donors. Raw reads were error-corrected and collapsed into unique sequences with a nearest-neighbor algorithm that merged closely related sequences to remove PCR and sequencing errors. CDR3 sequences were aligned to IMGT reference sequences to assign V, D and J gene segments. For a sequence to be retained, a match of at least six nucleotides to both a V gene segment and a J gene segment was required. A rearrangement counted as productive if the CDR3 had no stop codons and remained in frame with V and J, and every other rearrangement counted as non-productive. CDR3 was defined according to IMGT convention as the region running from the second conserved V-encoded cysteine to the conserved J-encoded phenylalanine. Sequences without an unambiguous match to a single V gene segment were excluded from the earlier analysis of 500 to 700 of the donors. In an earlier analysis of some 590 of the donors, a V segment was called functional when productive rearrangements were above 56.7%, and segregating when the standard deviation between donors exceeded 5%. To diagnose cytomegalovirus status from the catalog of TCR beta chain sequences, a statistical classification framework was built. V and J gene assignment, in a later analysis, came from comparing TCR nucleotide sequences with IMGT/GENE-DB human TR gene sequences. In a later analysis, CDR3 sequences and most-parsimonious VDJ recombination scenarios were assigned using the TCRdist pipeline. In a later analysis, each TCR beta chain was defined by its CDR3 amino acid sequence together with its V-gene family, and reads lacking a unique V-gene family were excluded. In a later analysis, around 600 highly shared, low-generation-probability nucleotide sequences were removed to address suspected cross-contamination and a sequencing artifact. For each public chain, a later analysis derived a clonal expansion index from normalized ranks of inferred template counts within each repertoire. In a later analysis, generation probabilities were computed with a VDJ recombination model fitted to out-of-frame rearrangements, and the resulting probabilities were checked against IGoR. A later analysis scored TCR-TCR, TCR-HLA and TCR-CMV co-occurrence with hypergeometric tests, applying a repertoire-size bias correction to TCR pairs. A later analysis estimated false discovery rates by permuting HLA or CMV assignments 20 times. In a later analysis, co-occurring TCRs were grouped using DBSCAN, and TCRdist sequence similarity was added for clustering within HLA-allele-positive subsets. Repertoires with fewer than 30,000 or more than 120,000 public chains, plus five repertoires with anomalous nucleotide sharing, were excluded from co-occurrence clustering. As stored in TCRdb, this immuneACCESS dataset retains in-frame rearrangements with V and J assigned. A fraction of the clones does not appear; measured against another copy, unresolved V genes explain less than half of the discrepancy, and the remainder lacks a known reason. That table supplies the V and J calls and clone size; D and trimming were determined from the DNA. The sample yields over 120,000 clones; approximately 70% were counted once. The leading ten clones occupy under 2.5% of the sample.

Specimen: PBMCs. This sequence originates from an older woman in good health and CMV-seropositive. The chain employs TRBV28 and TRBJ1-5; TRBD1 aligns with 7 central bases. The bases read TGTGCCAGCAGTTTACTCAGGGGGAACAATCAGCCCCAGCATTTT. Translated, it gives CASSLLRGNNQPQHF.